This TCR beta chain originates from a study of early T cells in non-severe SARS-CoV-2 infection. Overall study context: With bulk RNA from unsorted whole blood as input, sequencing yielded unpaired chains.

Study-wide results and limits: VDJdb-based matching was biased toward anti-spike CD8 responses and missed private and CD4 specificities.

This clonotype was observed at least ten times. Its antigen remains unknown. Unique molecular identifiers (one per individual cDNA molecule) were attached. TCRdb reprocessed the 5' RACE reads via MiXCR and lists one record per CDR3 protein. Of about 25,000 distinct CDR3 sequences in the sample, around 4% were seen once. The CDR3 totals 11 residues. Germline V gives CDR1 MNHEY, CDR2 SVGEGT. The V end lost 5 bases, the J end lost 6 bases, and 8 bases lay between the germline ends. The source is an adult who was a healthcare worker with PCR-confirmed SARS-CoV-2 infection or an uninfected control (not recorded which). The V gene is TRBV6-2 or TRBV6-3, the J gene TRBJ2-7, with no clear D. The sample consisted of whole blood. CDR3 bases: TGTGCCAGCAGTATGATGGGCGAGCAGTACTTC. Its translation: CASSMMGEQYF.